These 30 T cell receptor beta chains were sequenced from one sample in a study of blood T cell repertoires in COVID-19. Only in-frame clones appear in the TCRdb table, and some are missing; sequencing was by immunoSEQ multiplex PCR. The sample consists of fewer than 400,000 clones, roughly 90% of them appearing once. The sample taken for sequencing was PBMCs or T cells enriched from blood (not recorded which). The receptor source for this set is a woman in her 30s who had been exposed to COVID-19.

The V call is TRBV9, the J call TRBJ2-7; TRBD1 agrees at 7 bases. The CDR3 runs 16 residues. V gave up 2 bases and J gave up 3 bases; unmatched junction bases: 11. Germline V gives CDR1 SGDLS, CDR2 YYNGEE. The CDR3 region has the DNA TGTGCCAGCAGCGTCGCAATAGGGGGCGCGGGCTACGAGCAGTACTTC. Translation: CASSVAIGGAGYEQYF.

The J gene is TRBJ2-7, the V gene TRBV6-6; 11 bases fit TRBD2. The CDR3 sequence is 15 residues long. J lost 2 bases, V lost 4 bases, and 4 bases had no gene match. Germline V CDR1 and CDR2: MNHNY, SVGAGI (reference sequence). In DNA form, the CDR3 reads TGTGCCAGCAGTTCGATTAGCGGGGGGGCCTACGAGCAGTACTTC. Amino acids: CASSSISGGAYEQYF.

V is TRBV5-6 and J is TRBJ1-1; a weak D match, TRBD1 (5 bases). The CDR3 runs to 14 residues. CDR1 SGHDT and CDR2 YYEEEE come from the germline V gene. V lost 3 bases, J lost 4 bases, and 13 bases lay in between. CDR3 residues: CASSYTGTGTEAFF. The CDR3 bases are TGTGCCAGCAGCTACACAGGTACCGGCACTGAAGCTTTCTTT.

In this sample, this clone turned up once. The chain recombines TRBV19 with TRBJ1-4; 7 bases map to TRBD1. V shed 5 bases and J 5 bases; nucleotides not matched to a gene: 11. Germline CDR1 is LNHDA and CDR2 is SQIVND (reference sequence). The CDR3 is made up of 16 amino acids. CDR3 protein: CASSRKSDRLNEKLFF. CDR3 coding DNA: TGTGCCAGTAGTCGAAAGTCGGACAGGTTGAATGAAAAACTGTTTTTT.

The chain links TRBV5-4 to TRBJ2-2, with 9 bases that match TRBD2. Germline V gene lookup returns CDR1 SGHNT and CDR2 YYREEE (reference sequence). The V and J ends lost 1 base and 5 bases, in that order; junction bases with no gene match: 9. The CDR3 contains 17 residues. The CDR3: CASSLRGSGGRTGELFF. The CDR3 DNA reads TGTGCCAGCAGCTTGCGTGGTAGCGGGGGAAGGACCGGGGAGCTGTTTTTT.

The chain combines TRBV7-2 with TRBJ2-1, with TRBD1 matching over 10 bases. Germline assignment: CDR1 SGHTA and CDR2 FQGNSA. The trim removed 5 bases at V and 10 bases at J, leaving 8 bases unmatched. This CDR3 region has 14 residues. In DNA form, the CDR3 reads TGTGCCAGCAGCCGCAGACAGGGGGCAAGGGAGCAGTTCTTC. The encoded protein is CASSRRQGAREQFF.

The chain is built from TRBV9 and TRBJ2-3, with TRBD2 identical over 10 bases. The V gene's germline CDR1 is SGDLS and CDR2 YYNGEE. V lost 3 bases, J lost 6 bases, and 7 bases stayed unmatched. The CDR3 length is 15 residues. CDR3 DNA sequence: TGTGCCAGCAGCGCAGCGGGGGGGCTTGGGGATACGCAGTATTTT. This encodes CASSAAGGLGDTQYF.

J is TRBJ2-7 and V is TRBV7-2, with 9 nucleotides matching TRBD1. The CDR3 totals 14 residues. CDR1 and CDR2 (germline): SGHTA, FQGNSA. V dropped 2 bases and J dropped 3; count of bases not matched to a gene: 2. CDR3 DNA sequence: TGTGCCAGCAGCTTACCGGGACAGGGCTACGAGCAGTACTTC. This translates into CASSLPGQGYEQYF.

The chain links TRBV7-9 to TRBJ2-7; D unclear. The CDR3 has 12 residues. Germline V gene sequence: CDR1 SEHNR, CDR2 FQNEAQ (reference sequence). V lost 5 bases, J lost 7 bases, and 12 bases lay in between. The CDR3 DNA sequence: TGTGCCAGCAGCCCCCCCGTCTCGGAGCAGTACTTC. It encodes CASSPPVSEQYF.

V gene TRBV28 combines with J gene TRBJ1-1, with TRBD1 matching 10 bases. Germline V gene data show CDR1 as MDHEN and CDR2 as SYDVKM. The junction had 12 bases not matched to a gene; V was cut back by 1 base and J by 4 bases. This CDR3 has 18 residues. The CDR3 nucleotides read TGTGCCAGCAGTTTATTGGACAGGGGGGTGCACCGGGGCACTGAAGCTTTCTTT. It translates to CASSLLDRGVHRGTEAFF.

This clone was observed once. The chain is built from TRBV11-3 and TRBJ2-5; TRBD1 agrees at 11 bases. The CDR3 has 15 residues. V lost 4 bases to trimming and J lost 4 bases; unmatched junction nucleotides: 5. CDR1 and CDR2 (germline): SGHNT, YENEEA. The CDR3 nucleotides are TGTGCCAGCAGCTCCGGACAGGGGGCCCGAGAGACCCAGTACTTC. Amino acids: CASSSGQGARETQYF.

The CDR3 here is CAISDRGYGYTF. In DNA, the CDR3 is TGTGCCATCAGCGACAGGGGATATGGCTACACCTTC. V and J are TRBV10-3 and TRBJ1-2; 8 nucleotides agree with TRBD1. The length of the CDR3 is 12 residues. Germline values: CDR1 ENHRY, CDR2 SYGVKD. V gave up 6 bases and J gave up 5 bases; unmatched junction bases: 2.

V and J are TRBV9 and TRBJ1-2; D unclear. This CDR3 has 13 residues. Per the germline V gene, CDR1 is SGDLS and CDR2 is YYNGEE. V lost 0 bases, J lost 4 bases, and 7 bases lay in between. The CDR3 region is CASSVDSLYGYTF. CDR3 DNA sequence: TGTGCCAGCAGCGTAGACAGTCTCTATGGCTACACCTTC.

This chain joins TRBV4-1 and TRBJ1-4, with 10 bases matching TRBD1. CDR1 and CDR2 (germline): MGHRA, YSYEKL. The CDR3 has 16 amino acids. The trim removed 4 bases at V and 8 bases at J, leaving 10 bases unmatched. The CDR3 reads CASSRGDRGGREKLFF. DNA of the CDR3: TGCGCCAGCAGCCGCGGGGACAGGGGAGGGCGAGAAAAACTGTTTTTT.

The CDR3 reads CASSHYNEQFF. The CDR3, as DNA: TGTGCCAGCAGCCATTACAATGAGCAGTTCTTC. The rearrangement uses TRBV5-6 and TRBJ2-1; unclear D gene. V shed 4 bases and J shed 4 bases, with 3 bases lying between them. The CDR3 extends over 11 amino acids. Germline-derived CDR1 and CDR2 are SGHDT and YYEEEE.

CDR3 amino acids: CASSRAGGTDTQYF. The CDR3 nucleotides read TGTGCCAGCAGCAGGGCCGGGGGCACAGATACGCAGTATTTT. The J gene is TRBJ2-3, the V gene TRBV7-2, with D perhaps matching TRBD2 (5 bases). Trimming pared 5 bases from V and 1 base from J, leaving 10 bases between. The CDR3 extends over 14 amino acids. Germline-derived CDR1 and CDR2 are SGHTA and FQGNSA.

V is TRBV15 and J is TRBJ1-1; maybe TRBD1 (6 bases). This CDR3 has 13 amino acids. Trimming pared 10 bases from V and 0 bases from J, leaving 12 bases between. Germline V gives CDR1 LNHNV, CDR2 YYDKDF (reference sequence). The CDR3, as DNA: TGTGCCATTACGGACAGAATGAACACTGAAGCTTTCTTT. Translation gives CAITDRMNTEAFF.

The chain combines TRBV7-8 with TRBJ2-1, with 8 bases fitting TRBD2. Trimming cost V 7 bases and J 6 bases; bases outside gene matches: 11. This CDR3 spans 15 amino acids. Germline assignment: CDR1 SGHVS and CDR2 FQNEAQ. In DNA, the CDR3 is TGTGCCAGCATCATCTCAGCGGGGGAGGGCAATGAGCAGTTCTTC. As protein: CASIISAGEGNEQFF. Looking up the rest from reference TRBV7-8 and TRBJ2-1 gives the full variable domain: GAGVSQSPRYKVAKRGQDVALRCDPISGHVSLFWYQQALGQGPEFLTYFQNEAQLDKSGLPSDRFFAERPEGSVSTLKIQRTQQEDSAVYLCASIISAGEGNEQFFGPGTRLTVL.

This chain links TRBV7-3 with TRBJ1-1; 9 bases fit TRBD1. The CDR3 contains 14 residues. The trim removed 0 bases at V and 6 bases at J, leaving 2 bases unmatched. Per germline, CDR1 SGHTA and CDR2 FQGTGA. In DNA form, the CDR3 reads TGTGCCAGCAGCTTAACGGGACAGGGATCTGAAGCTTTCTTT. Protein product: CASSLTGQGSEAFF.

The count of this clone is one. This rearrangement joins TRBV5-1 to TRBJ1-3; 7 bases align to TRBD1. The V gene end was trimmed by 2 bases and the J gene end by 0 bases; junction bases not matched to a gene: 5. The CDR3 totals 16 residues. CDR1 is SGHRS and CDR2 is YFSETQ in the germline V gene. This CDR3 is CASSLRGGGSGNTIYF. The CDR3 region has the DNA TGCGCCAGCAGCTTAAGAGGGGGCGGCTCTGGAAACACCATATATTTT.

This chain links TRBV6-5 with TRBJ2-7, with TRBD1 identical over 7 bases. The CDR3 spans 14 residues. Germline assignment: CDR1 MNHEY and CDR2 SVGAGI. With 5 bases clipped from V and 4 bases from J, the junction kept 8 bases outside the gene matches. The CDR3 sequence: CASSMTGIGYEQYF. CDR3 DNA: TGTGCCAGCAGTATGACAGGGATAGGTTACGAGCAGTACTTC.

Concerning this clone: The sample carries other DNA sequences with the same CDR3. This chain links TRBV5-1 with TRBJ2-7; the match to TRBD1 covers 8 bases. The germline V gene has CDR1 SGHRS and CDR2 YFSETQ. The CDR3 has 13 residues. V gave up 0 bases and J gave up 7 bases; unmatched junction bases: 3. The CDR3 DNA reads TGCGCCAGCAGCTTGGGGACAGGGCGGGAGCAGTACTTC. Its translation is CASSLGTGREQYF.

The chain joins TRBV6-2 or TRBV6-3 to TRBJ2-2, with 8 bases matching TRBD2. V was clipped by 5 bases and J by 2 bases; unmatched bases: 7. CDR1 and CDR2 from the germline V gene are MNHEY and SVGEGT. The CDR3 length is 16 residues. The CDR3 nucleotides read TGTGCCAGCAGTCGCCGGGGGGGCCCAAACACCGGGGAGCTGTTTTTT. Protein product: CASSRRGGPNTGELFF.

The CDR3 spells CASSSDRATSFLEQFF. In DNA form, the CDR3 reads TGCGCCAGCAGCTCGGACAGGGCGACCTCCTTTTTGGAGCAGTTCTTC. The chain is built from TRBV5-1 and TRBJ2-1, with 8 bases fitting TRBD1. This CDR3 has 16 amino acids. The J segment lost 10 bases and the V segment lost 3 bases, leaving 15 bases of the junction unmatched. The germline V gene encodes CDR1 SGHRS and CDR2 YFSETQ.

A single count supports this clone. J is TRBJ1-2 and V is TRBV28; D remains unclear. The CDR3 runs to 15 residues. Germline assignment: CDR1 MDHEN and CDR2 SYDVKM. V lost 7 bases and J lost 8, with 23 bases in between. The CDR3 coding sequence is TGTGCCAGCAACCCCGGTGGCGGACTACTTTGGGGCTACACCTTC. Encoded protein: CASNPGGGLLWGYTF.

V and J are TRBV2 and TRBJ1-6; 8 bases are a match to TRBD1. The CDR3 loop spans 16 amino acids. CDR1 is SNHLY, CDR2 FYNNEI, per germline. J gave up 4 bases and V 6 bases, and 8 bases lay outside the gene matches. CDR3 nucleotide sequence: TGTGCCAGCAGCCCCCGACAGGGGTTGTATAATTCACCCCTCCACTTT. Amino acids: CASSPRQGLYNSPLHF.

V is TRBV5-8 and J is TRBJ2-7, with 10 bases that match TRBD1. Germline-derived CDR1 and CDR2 are SGHTS and YDEGEE. V lost 4 bases and J lost 2; bases outside the gene matches: 9. The CDR3 consists of 16 residues. This CDR3 is CASSLPPGTGAYEQYF. For the CDR3, the DNA is TGTGCCAGCAGCCTACCCCCCGGGACAGGGGCCTACGAGCAGTACTTC.

The chain uses TRBV4-1 and TRBJ2-1, with TRBD1 matching over 9 bases. V lost 3 bases and J lost 6; bases outside the gene matches: 9. This CDR3 is built from 16 residues. Germline values: CDR1 MGHRA, CDR2 YSYEKL. In DNA, the CDR3 is TGCGCCAGCAGCCAGGGCCGGACAGGGGTGGGCAATGAGCAGTTCTTC. The encoded protein is CASSQGRTGVGNEQFF.

This clone was seen more than once but under ten times. The gene calls are TRBV5-1 and TRBJ1-5; D unclear. The CDR3 contains 16 residues. Germline CDR1 SGHRS, CDR2 YFSETQ. Trimming shortened V by 0 bases and J by 2 bases, and 12 bases separated the two germline ends. The CDR3 nucleotides are TGCGCCAGCAGCTTGGTTCCAGGTGGTGGCAATCAGCCCCAGCATTTT. Amino acids: CASSLVPGGGNQPQHF.

CDR3 sequence reads: CASSFRQTYEQYF. CDR3 DNA: TGTGCCAGCAGCTTCAGGCAGACCTACGAGCAGTACTTC. This chain connects TRBV5-6 to TRBJ2-7, with D hard to call. This CDR3 contains 13 residues. V was cut by 2 bases and J by 2 bases, with 8 bases left in between. CDR1 SGHDT and CDR2 YYEEEE come from the germline V gene.